Listed below are T cell receptor beta chains from one sample, sequenced in a study. Using its own MiXCR run on the 5' RACE reads, TCRdb lists one record per CDR3 protein. The table lists some 60,000 distinct CDR3 sequences, just under 30% of them singletons. The sample was tumor-infiltrating naive CD4+ T cells sorted from the breast tumor. These receptors were taken from a female donor with breast cancer. Both conserved end residues are part of each CDR3. D genes are given only for firm matches. A clone size is listed for some rows: how often the clone was seen (once, few, many), or a class if it is expanded.

>.|.|TRBJ2-2|TRBV27
CASSLNRNTGELFF
TGTGCCAGCAGTTTAAACAGAAACACCGGGGAGCTGTTTTTT
>many|.|TRBJ1-1|TRBV7-2
CASSPLNGYTEAFF
TGTGCCAGCAGCCCCCTAAACGGGTACACTGAAGCTTTCTTT
>.|.|TRBJ1-1|TRBV7-9
CASSPAYGGTEAFF
TGTGCCAGCAGCCCCGCATACGGGGGCACCGAAGCTTTCTTT
>few|.|TRBJ2-1|TRBV7-3
CASSRKGGGEQFF
TGTGCCAGCAGCCGAAAAGGGGGAGGTGAGCAGTTCTTC
>.|.|TRBJ2-7|TRBV20-1
CSARREVREQYF
TGCAGTGCGAGGAGGGAGGTTCGCGAGCAGTACTTC
>.|.|TRBJ2-1|TRBV7-8
CASSLNTGGRLFF
TGTGCCAGCAGCTTAAACACCGGGGGAAGGTTGTTCTTC
>few|TRBD2|TRBJ2-7|TRBV6-6
CASSWGLAAYEQYF
TGTGCCAGCAGTTGGGGACTAGCAGCGTACGAGCAGTACTTC
>.|.|TRBJ2-3|TRBV20-1
CSASAKVAVDTQYF
TGCAGTGCTAGTGCGAAGGTAGCGGTAGATACGCAGTATTTT
>few|.|TRBJ2-6|TRBV20-1
CSARARQKTGANVLTF
TGCAGTGCTAGGGCTCGACAGAAAACTGGGGCCAACGTCCTGACTTTC
>few|.|TRBJ1-2|TRBV15
CATSRVRMNYGYTF
TGTGCCACCAGCAGAGTACGGATGAACTATGGCTACACCTTC
>.|.|TRBJ1-1|TRBV13
CASSKQTPGLVMNTEAFF
TGTGCCAGCAGCAAACAAACCCCAGGGTTGGTCATGAACACTGAAGCTTTCTTT
>.|.|TRBJ2-2|TRBV4-2
CASSQEWRAGEMGTGELFF
TGTGCCAGCAGCCAAGAATGGCGGGCAGGGGAAATGGGAACCGGGGAGCTGTTTTTT
>.|.|TRBJ2-2|TRBV9
CASSVGGPGELFF
TGTGCCAGCAGCGTGGGGGGTCCCGGGGAGCTGTTTTTT
>.|TRBD2|TRBJ2-7|TRBV12-3/TRBV12-4
CASSLASFLAGGSNYEQYF
TGTGCCAGCAGTTTAGCTAGTTTCCTAGCGGGAGGGTCTAACTACGAGCAGTACTTC
>.|TRBD1|TRBJ2-7|TRBV27
CASTRQGGSYEQYF
TGTGCCAGCACTCGACAGGGGGGGTCCTACGAGCAGTACTTC
>many|.|TRBJ1-6|TRBV4-1
CASSQAQENNSPLHF
TGCGCCAGCAGCCAAGCTCAGGAAAATAATTCACCCCTCCACTTT
>.|.|TRBJ2-3|TRBV12-3/TRBV12-4
CASSSCTDTQYF
TGTGCCAGCAGTTCCTGCACAGATACGCAGTATTTT
>.|.|TRBJ1-1|TRBV27
CASSPREYTEAFF
TGTGCCAGCAGTCCTCGAGAGTACACTGAAGCTTTCTTT
>few|.|TRBJ1-2|TRBV20-1
CSPQGGLDGYTF
TGCAGTCCACAAGGGGGACTGGATGGCTACACCTTC
>few|TRBD1|TRBJ1-5|TRBV7-2
CASSFGQGARYSNQPQHF
TGTGCCAGCAGCTTCGGGCAGGGGGCAAGATATAGCAATCAGCCCCAGCATTTT
>.|.|TRBJ2-5|TRBV20-1
CSVWAGTEETQYF
TGCAGTGTGTGGGCAGGGACGGAAGAGACCCAGTACTTC
>.|.|TRBJ1-2|TRBV6-1
CASTPMRTYGYTF
TGTGCCAGCACCCCTATGAGGACATATGGCTACACCTTC
>few|TRBD1|TRBJ1-6|TRBV12-3/TRBV12-4
CASSPRQGSNSPLHF
TGTGCCAGCAGTCCGCGACAGGGAAGTAATTCACCCCTCCACTTT
>.|TRBD2|TRBJ2-7|TRBV20-1
CSARAYGTSGSLSSEQYF
TGCAGTGCTAGAGCTTACGGGACTAGCGGGTCCCTTTCCAGCGAGCAGTACTTC
>.|TRBD2|TRBJ2-1|TRBV30
CAWSVGLASRSEQFF
TGTGCCTGGAGTGTAGGACTAGCGTCGCGAAGTGAGCAGTTCTTC
>few|.|TRBJ1-3|TRBV7-2
CASSLYAGNTIYF
TGTGCCAGCAGCTTATATGCAGGAAACACCATATATTTT
>many|.|TRBJ1-2|TRBV5-4
CASSLGQLYGYTF
TGTGCCAGCAGCTTGGGGCAGTTATATGGCTACACCTTC
>many|TRBD1|TRBJ2-3|TRBV7-8
CASSYGQGSTDTQYF
TGTGCCAGCAGCTATGGACAGGGGTCCACAGATACGCAGTATTTT
>many|.|TRBJ2-1|TRBV6-1
CASSESREQFF
TGTGCCAGCAGTGAAAGCCGTGAGCAGTTCTTC
>many|.|TRBJ2-6|TRBV7-2
CASSYRTVTGANVLTF
TGTGCCAGCAGCTACAGGACAGTGACTGGGGCCAACGTCCTGACTTTC
>many|.|TRBJ2-1|TRBV7-2
CASSLRSGQGSFF
TGTGCCAGCAGCTTAAGGTCGGGTCAGGGGAGTTTCTTC
>.|.|TRBJ2-1|TRBV5-6
CASSLAGAVFF
TGTGCCAGCAGCTTGGCGGGAGCGGTGTTCTTC
>.|.|TRBJ2-5|TRBV7-8
CASSLVVVRGTQYF
TGTGCCAGCAGCTTAGTGGTCGTAAGAGGGACCCAGTACTTC
>.|.|TRBJ1-4|TRBV6-5
CASGSSGISNEKLFF
TGTGCCAGCGGTTCCTCAGGAATTTCTAATGAAAAACTGTTTTTT
>.|.|TRBJ1-4|TRBV6-2/TRBV6-3
CASSYLRTRELFF
TGTGCCAGCAGTTACCTCAGGACACGAGAACTGTTTTTT
>.|.|TRBJ1-4|TRBV25-1
CASRTVGDENLFF
TGTGCCAGTCGGACGGTCGGAGATGAAAACCTGTTTTTT
>.|.|TRBJ1-1|TRBV6-1
CASSEGWAGQTEAFF
TGTGCCAGCAGTGAAGGTTGGGCAGGGCAGACTGAAGCTTTCTTT
>few|.|TRBJ1-2|TRBV7-2
CASSQTRTAAGYTF
TGTGCCAGCAGCCAGACTAGGACAGCAGCAGGCTACACCTTC
>.|.|TRBJ1-2|TRBV29-1
CSVGTVVYGYTF
TGCAGCGTTGGAACGGTGGTCTATGGCTACACCTTC
>many|.|TRBJ2-1|TRBV20-1
CSASQPRDEQFF
TGCAGTGCTAGCCAACCCAGGGATGAGCAGTTCTTC
>few|.|TRBJ2-1|TRBV7-9
CASSFIRGSYNEQFF
TGTGCCAGCAGCTTCATCCGGGGTTCCTACAATGAGCAGTTCTTC
>.|.|TRBJ1-6|TRBV27
CASSSAGSSPLHF
TGTGCCAGCAGTTCGGCGGGTAGTTCACCCCTCCACTTT
>.|TRBD2|TRBJ2-3|TRBV12-3/TRBV12-4
CATRGGLGTDTQYF
TGTGCCACACGTGGGGGACTAGGCACAGATACGCAGTATTTT